This T cell receptor (beta chain) was identified in a study of cytomegalovirus exposure and HLA in healthy donors. Across the whole study: HLA-typed donors were the source of 82 million or so unique TCRs, which an early data release held.

PCR primers comprised 60 Vbeta and 13 Jbeta primers. TCRdb's table, derived via immunoSEQ multiplex PCR, lists solely in-frame clones and lacks some. The sample contains about 180,000 clones, over 70% of which appear only once. The CDR3 has 13 residues. Germline CDR1 and CDR2: SSHAT and FNYEAQ (reference sequence). As to this clone: The junction departs from germline at one end; a sequencing error may be responsible.

The sequencing input was PBMCs. J is TRBJ2-1 and V is TRBV7-7; D uncertain. The sequence came from an older woman in good health and CMV-seropositive. The CDR3 sequence: CASSSSTFDPQFF. The CDR3 DNA follows: TGTGCTAGCAGCTCTAGTACGTTCGACCCCCAGTTCTTC.